Below are 2 T cell receptor beta chains sequenced from a single sample in a study of T cells after yellow fever vaccination. In TCRdb, the 5' RACE reads were re-called with MiXCR into one record per CDR3 protein. The data show about 220,000 distinct CDR3 sequences, approximately 3% seen once. The material sequenced was CD4+ T cells sorted from PBMCs, taken 10 days after the yellow fever booster vaccination. The receptors were gathered from a man younger than 35 who received the YFV17D yellow fever vaccine.

The chain is built from TRBV5-1 and TRBJ1-1; TRBD1 might be the D (5 bases). V lost 4 bases to trimming and J lost 5 bases, with 18 bases between them. CDR3 length equals 15 residues. CDR1 and CDR2 (germline): SGHRS, YFSETQ. CDR3: CASSLLQDPGTEAFF. The CDR3 region has the DNA TGCGCCAGCAGCCTTCTACAGGACCCGGGGACTGAAGCTTTCTTT.

The table lists this clonotype with many counts. The chain joins TRBV14 to TRBJ2-3; TRBD2 is a possible D gene (5 bases). The CDR3 consists of 15 residues. Trimming cost V 4 bases and J 0 bases, with 11 bases left between them. The germline V gene encodes CDR1 SGHDN and CDR2 FVKESK. The CDR3 DNA reads TGTGCCAGCAGCCGTCGGGGTGGGAGCACAGATACGCAGTATTTT. Its protein is CASSRRGGSTDTQYF.